This entry lists 21 T cell receptor beta chains sequenced from one sample in a study of blood T cell repertoires in COVID-19. The data were produced by immunoSEQ multiplex PCR, yet TCRdb's version contains in-frame clones alone and is incomplete. Of approximately 220,000 clones in the sample, 80% to 85% were seen once. The sample comprised peripheral blood. The receptor source for this set is a man aged 35-49 years with acute or convalescent COVID-19.

The V and J genes are TRBV5-5 and TRBJ2-7; no clear D gene. Germline V gene data show CDR1 as SGHKS and CDR2 as YYEKEE (reference sequence). The CDR3 contains 14 residues. Trimming stripped 2 bases from V and 0 bases from J, with 9 bases between. CDR3: CASSFGLNSYEQYF. The CDR3, as DNA: TGTGCCAGCAGCTTTGGCCTGAACTCCTACGAGCAGTACTTC.

The CDR3, as DNA: TGCGCCACCTCTGCAAGCCGGGTAGCGGGAGGGAGTACCTACAATGAGCAGTTCTTC. This encodes CATSASRVAGGSTYNEQFF. V and J are TRBV5-1 and TRBJ2-1; 11 bases align to TRBD2. The V and J ends lost 9 bases and 2 bases, in that order; junction bases with no gene match: 19. This CDR3 contains 19 residues. Germline V gene sequence: CDR1 SGHRS, CDR2 YFSETQ.

The chain is built from TRBV3-1 (or the pseudogene TRBV3-2) and TRBJ1-5; no firm D call. V lost 4 bases to trimming and J lost 5 bases, with 6 bases between them. The CDR3 is made up of 12 amino acids. Per germline, CDR1 LGHDT and CDR2 YNNKEL (reference sequence). This CDR3 reads CASSPRDQPQHF. The CDR3 DNA reads as TGTGCCAGCAGCCCTAGAGATCAGCCCCAGCATTTT.

The chain carries TRBV27 and TRBJ2-1, with TRBD1 matching over 9 bases. Germline loops: CDR1 MNHEY, CDR2 SMNVEV (reference sequence). Trimming cost V 6 bases and J 8 bases; bases outside gene matches: 8. The CDR3 is 14 amino acids. This chain's CDR3 is CASRAYRGRDEQFF. As DNA, the CDR3 is TGTGCCAGCAGAGCCTACAGGGGGCGGGATGAGCAGTTCTTC.

The chain uses TRBV30 and TRBJ1-1, with a weak D call TRBD1 (6 bases). Trimming shortened V by 0 bases and J by 5 bases, and 10 bases separated the two germline ends. The CDR3 runs 13 residues. Germline V gives CDR1 GTSNPN, CDR2 SVGIG (reference sequence). Here the CDR3 reads CAWSVRGATEAFF. The DNA for the CDR3 is TGTGCCTGGAGTGTACGGGGGGCAACTGAAGCTTTCTTT.

The chain has TRBV15 and TRBJ2-2; TRBD2 matches 7 bases. V was pared by 0 bases and J by 1 base, with 5 bases of the junction left unmatched. Per germline, CDR1 LNHNV and CDR2 YYDKDF (reference sequence). The CDR3 contains 17 residues. The CDR3 is CATSREAGRGNTGELFF. In DNA, the CDR3 is TGTGCCACCAGCAGAGAGGCAGGGAGGGGGAACACCGGGGAGCTGTTTTTT.

This rearrangement joins TRBV19 to TRBJ1-3; D uncertain. The CDR3 is 16 amino acids. Germline CDR1 reads LNHDA; CDR2 reads SQIVND (reference sequence). V gave up 3 bases and J gave up 5 bases, with 17 bases separating them. The CDR3 region is CASSIEARQPRNTIYF. In DNA form, the CDR3 reads TGTGCCAGTAGTATCGAGGCAAGGCAACCGAGAAACACCATATATTTT.

The chain employs TRBV2 and TRBJ1-4; possible D gene TRBD1, 6 bases. V lost 10 bases to trimming and J lost 10 bases, with 19 bases between them. Germline CDR1 SNHLY, CDR2 FYNNEI. The CDR3 runs 13 residues. For the CDR3, the DNA is TGTGCCAACGGAGAAGGGGAGGGGGGAAAACTGTTTTTT. Amino acid sequence: CANGEGEGGKLFF.

This chain connects TRBV4-2 to TRBJ2-3; D ambiguous. The CDR3 extends over 13 amino acids. Trimming pared 2 bases from V and 1 base from J, leaving 4 bases between. CDR1 is LGHNA, CDR2 YNFKEQ, per germline. The CDR3 region is CASSQPGTDTQYF. In DNA form, the CDR3 reads TGTGCCAGCAGCCAACCCGGCACAGATACGCAGTATTTT.

This clone showed up just a few times. V is TRBV6-6 and J is TRBJ1-1, with 8 bases identical to TRBD1. CDR3 length: 15 residues. V dropped 8 bases and J dropped 5; count of bases not matched to a gene: 13. Germline CDR1 is MNHNY and CDR2 is SVGAGI (reference sequence). The CDR3 is CASRRGGQGDTEAFF. CDR3 DNA: TGTGCCAGCCGTCGGGGCGGACAGGGCGATACTGAAGCTTTCTTT.

This chain joins TRBV9 and TRBJ2-3, with 7 positions matching TRBD2. The CDR3 is 16 residues long. J was trimmed by 5 bases and V by 4 bases; bases with no gene match: 13. Germline V gene lookup returns CDR1 SGDLS and CDR2 YYNGEE. Here the CDR3 DNA reads TGTGCCAGCAGCCCACAGACTAGCAGTGGATTAGATACGCAGTATTTT. Translating it yields CASSPQTSSGLDTQYF.

V usage is TRBV6-5 and J usage is TRBJ2-1, with 13 positions matching TRBD2. Germline V lookup: CDR1 MNHEY, CDR2 SVGAGI. Losses at the gene ends were 2 bases for V and 4 bases for J; bases not matched to a gene: 2. The CDR3 totals 16 residues. CDR3 DNA: TGTGCCAGCAGTTACACGGGACTAGCGGGATACAATGAGCAGTTCTTC. Encoded protein: CASSYTGLAGYNEQFF.

The CDR3 DNA reads TGTGCCAGCAGCTCCTGGCTCTATGGCTACACCTTC. This codes for CASSSWLYGYTF. The chain recombines TRBV5-8 with TRBJ1-2, with no clear D. CDR1 SGHTS and CDR2 YDEGEE come from the germline V gene. Trimming removed 3 bases at V and 4 bases at J, with 7 bases between. The CDR3 covers 12 residues.

The gene calls are TRBV15 and TRBJ1-6; weak D call: TRBD1 (5 bases). Germline V gene data show CDR1 as LNHNV and CDR2 as YYDKDF (reference sequence). The V end was cut by 1 base, the J end by 14 bases, with 18 bases between. The length of the CDR3 is 15 residues. For the CDR3, the DNA is TGTGCCACCAGCAGAGGGGGCCGGCCCGAGTCGACCCTCCACTTT. Residues: CATSRGGRPESTLHF.

The chain employs TRBV29-1 and TRBJ1-2; D is unclear. This CDR3 contains 14 residues. V was shortened by 0 bases and J by 5 bases, with 13 bases between the two germline ends. Germline V gene sequence: CDR1 SQVTM, CDR2 ANQGSEA. DNA of the CDR3: TGCAGCGTTGAAGAGGCAGGCCCCAAATATGGCTACACCTTC. As protein: CSVEEAGPKYGYTF.

The CDR3 DNA follows: TGTGCCAGCAGTTCCTACGGGTCGGGATATGGCTACACCTTC. Protein product: CASSSYGSGYGYTF. J is TRBJ1-2 and V is TRBV27; D is uncertain. Germline assignment: CDR1 MNHEY and CDR2 SMNVEV (reference sequence). V was pared by 4 bases and J by 5 bases, with 14 bases between. This CDR3 has 14 residues.

This clone occurred a few times. This chain connects TRBV27 to TRBJ2-2, with 8 bases identical to TRBD1. Germline CDR1 and CDR2: MNHEY and SMNVEV (reference sequence). The CDR3 has 17 amino acids. J was trimmed by 0 bases and V by 4 bases; bases with no gene match: 7. The CDR3 here is CASSSWGDRPNTGELFF. DNA of the CDR3: TGTGCCAGCAGTTCTTGGGGGGACAGGCCGAACACCGGGGAGCTGTTTTTT.

This sequence joins TRBV10-3 and TRBJ2-3; D is possibly TRBD2 (5 bases). The V end was cut by 2 bases, the J end by 2 bases, with 8 bases between. This CDR3 has 14 amino acids. Germline V gene sequence: CDR1 ENHRY, CDR2 SYGVKD. CDR3 sequence reads: CAISEERNTDTQYF. CDR3 DNA: TGTGCCATCAGTGAGGAGCGGAACACAGATACGCAGTATTTT.

The chain carries TRBV7-9 and TRBJ1-1; the match to TRBD1 covers 7 bases. The germline CDR1 and CDR2 sequences are SEHNR and FQNEAQ (reference sequence). Germline trimming cut 7 bases from V and 2 bases from J; bases unmatched to any gene: 10. The CDR3 is 15 amino acids. The DNA for the CDR3 is TGTGCCAGCACCTTGAAGGGACAGAGAAACACTGAAGCTTTCTTT. This translates into CASTLKGQRNTEAFF.

This chain connects TRBV7-6 to TRBJ2-7; 8 nucleotides match TRBD1. The V segment lost 3 bases and the J segment 3 bases; nucleotides outside the gene matches: 7. Germline V gene sequence: CDR1 SGHVS, CDR2 FNYEAQ. The CDR3 consists of 15 residues. The CDR3 DNA sequence: TGTGCCAGCAGCTTGGGGGACAGGCTTGACTACGAGCAGTACTTC. Its translation: CASSLGDRLDYEQYF. Full variable domain (missing parts from reference TRBV7-6 and TRBJ2-7): GAGVSQSPRYKVTKRGQDVALRCDPISGHVSLYWYRQALGQGPEFLTYFNYEAQQDKSGLPNDRFSAERPEGSISTLTIQRTEQRDSAMYRCASSLGDRLDYEQYFGPGTRLTVT.

The chain recombines TRBV5-6 with TRBJ2-7; 10 nucleotides match TRBD1. The CDR3 runs 15 residues. Germline lookup yields CDR1 SGHDT and CDR2 YYEEEE. J lost 5 bases, V lost 2 bases, and 7 bases had no gene match. The CDR3 DNA reads as TGTGCCAGCAGCTTATTGGGACAGGGGACCGACGAGCAGTACTTC. Encoded protein: CASSLLGQGTDEQYF. Using reference TRBV5-6 and TRBJ2-7 for the parts outside the CDR3, the full variable domain is DAGVTQSPTHLIKTRGQQVTLRCSPKSGHDTVSWYQQALGQGPQFIFQYYEEEERQRGNFPDRFSGHQFPNYSSELNVNALLLGDSALYLCASSLLGQGTDEQYFGPGTRLTVT.